One sample yielded the 5 T cell receptor beta chains listed below, sequenced in a study of blood T cell repertoires in COVID-19. This table comes from immunoSEQ multiplex PCR, and its TCRdb copy is limited to in-frame clones, with some not included. The data show approximately 240,000 clones, with under 90% seen just once and 15% to 20% held by the top ten. Sequencing was performed on peripheral blood. The receptors originated from an elderly woman with active or convalescent COVID-19.

The V and J genes are TRBV6-1 and TRBJ2-5; TRBD1 is a possible D gene (6 bases). Germline assignment: CDR1 MNHNS and CDR2 SASEGT. The CDR3 runs 15 residues. V was clipped by 1 base and J by 4 bases, with 13 bases between them. CDR3 sequence reads: CASSEGSLGAETQYF. Written as DNA, the CDR3 is TGTGCCAGCAGTGAAGGGAGCCTGGGGGCAGAGACCCAGTACTTC.

The chain carries TRBV27 and TRBJ1-5, with 7 bases fitting TRBD1. The CDR3 loop spans 14 amino acids. J was trimmed by 6 bases and V by 8 bases; bases with no gene match: 10. Germline-derived CDR1 and CDR2 are MNHEY and SMNVEV (reference sequence). This CDR3 reads CASSRQGERQPQHF. The CDR3 nucleotides read TGTGCCAGCTCACGTCAGGGGGAGCGTCAGCCCCAGCATTTT.

The chain couples TRBV5-1 to TRBJ2-7; possibly TRBD1 for D (6 bases). V was cut by 4 bases and J by 0 bases, with 14 bases left in between. This CDR3 is 15 amino acids long. Germline V gene sequence: CDR1 SGHRS, CDR2 YFSETQ. The CDR3 protein is CASSMTGPLSYEQYF. The DNA of the CDR3 is TGCGCCAGCAGCATGACAGGTCCCCTCTCCTACGAGCAGTACTTC. Complete variable domain (other parts from reference TRBV5-1 and TRBJ2-7): KAGVTQTPRYLIKTRGQQVTLSCSPISGHRSVSWYQQTPGQGLQFLFEYFSETQRNKGNFPGRFSGRQFSNSRSEMNVSTLELGDSALYLCASSMTGPLSYEQYFGPGTRLTVT.

The chain links TRBV7-9 to TRBJ1-4; D unclear. The V end lost 6 bases, the J end lost 0 bases, and 5 bases lay between the germline ends. The CDR3 loop spans 13 amino acids. Per germline, CDR1 SEHNR and CDR2 FQNEAQ (reference sequence). The CDR3 is CASSRATNEKLFF. Here the CDR3 DNA reads TGTGCCAGCAGTCGAGCAACTAATGAAAAACTGTTTTTT.

The rearrangement joins TRBV19 to TRBJ1-5, with 7 bases identical to TRBD1. V lost 9 bases to trimming and J lost 5 bases; unmatched junction nucleotides: 13. The germline gives CDR1 LNHDA, CDR2 SQIVND (reference sequence). CDR3 length: 15 amino acids. The CDR3 protein is CASNGFGTDYQPQHF. The DNA for the CDR3 is TGTGCCAGCAACGGATTCGGGACAGATTATCAGCCCCAGCATTTT.